The rows below give T cell receptor beta chains drawn from one sample of a study of STAT5B mutations in CD4+ large granular lymphocyte leukemia. Generated by immunoSEQ multiplex PCR, the TCRdb table keeps only in-frame clones and is missing some. The repertoire includes around 50,000 clones, approximately 83% of them detected once, and approximately 0.4% sits in the top ten. Sequencing input: CD4+ T cells from blood buffy coats. Receptors originate from a human donor in good health. The CDR3 runs from the conserved cysteine through the conserved F or W. The D gene is left open where the match is weak. Rows may omit the clone size; those that give it use once, few, many or a size class.

v_gene	d_gene	abundance	j_gene	CDR3aa	CDR3nt
TRBV18	-	-	TRBJ2-7	CASSPQGSPYEQYF	TGTGCCAGCTCACCGCAGGGATCCCCCTACGAGCAGTACTTC
TRBV5-1	TRBD2	-	TRBJ2-1	CASSWLAGDNEQFF	TGCGCCAGCAGCTGGCTAGCGGGAGATAATGAGCAGTTCTTC
TRBV4-1	-	-	TRBJ1-4	CASSHPLGAEIEKLFF	TGCGCCAGCAGCCATCCCCTGGGGGCAGAAATTGAAAAACTGTTTTTT
TRBV10-3	-	-	TRBJ2-3	CAISERAEDTQYF	TGTGCCATCTCGGAACGCGCGGAAGATACGCAGTATTTT
TRBV6-5	TRBD1	-	TRBJ1-6	CASSYLDRGNSPLHF	TGTGCCAGCAGTTACCTGGACAGGGGTAATTCACCCCTCCACTTT
TRBV5-4	-	-	TRBJ2-1	CASSLYTDEQFF	TGTGCCAGCAGCTTGTATACAGATGAGCAGTTCTTC
TRBV29-1	-	-	TRBJ2-2	CREYTRELFF	TGCAGGGAGTACACCAGGGAGCTGTTTTTT
TRBV6-5	-	-	TRBJ1-4	CASSYTWPESNEKLFF	TGTGCCAGCAGCTACACCTGGCCAGAGAGTAATGAAAAACTGTTTTTT
TRBV20-1	-	-	TRBJ2-7	CSASLGYEQYF	TGCAGTGCTAGTCTCGGGTATGAGCAGTACTTC
TRBV6-4	TRBD1	-	TRBJ1-2	CASSAFQGAQGYTF	TGTGCCAGCAGTGCCTTCCAGGGGGCTCAAGGCTACACCTTC
TRBV7-3	TRBD1	once	TRBJ2-1	CASSLRIGTGVNEQFF	TGTGCCAGCAGCTTAAGGATCGGGACAGGGGTCAATGAGCAGTTCTTC
TRBV27	-	-	TRBJ1-3	CASSSRFIPASGNTIYF	TGTGCCAGCAGTTCGCGCTTCATACCAGCCTCTGGAAACACCATATATTTT
TRBV7-8	TRBD1	-	TRBJ1-1	CASSLTGSMNTEAFF	TGTGCCAGCAGCTTGACAGGGAGCATGAACACTGAAGCTTTCTTT
TRBV4-1	TRBD2	-	TRBJ2-1	CASSQGGGGAVVGEQFF	TGCGCCAGCAGCCAGGGTGGCGGGGGGGCCGTCGTCGGTGAGCAGTTCTTC
TRBV6-6	-	-	TRBJ2-1	CASGSSRGEQFF	TGTGCCAGCGGTTCTAGCCGGGGTGAGCAGTTCTTC
TRBV5-1	-	-	TRBJ1-3	CASSPGGAKGNTIYF	TGCGCCAGCAGCCCTGGGGGGGCGAAGGGAAACACCATATATTTT
TRBV6-5	-	once	TRBJ2-1	CASRGPIEQFF	TGTGCCAGCAGGGGCCCTATAGAGCAGTTCTTC
TRBV25-1	-	-	TRBJ1-2	CASSDRTGGGYYGYTF	TGTGCCAGCAGTGATCGTACGGGGGGGGGCTACTATGGCTACACCTTC
TRBV10-2	-	-	TRBJ1-2	CASYRNYGYTF	TGCGCCAGCTATAGGAACTATGGCTACACCTTC
TRBV14	-	-	TRBJ2-4	CASSQGTLLAKNIQYF	TGTGCCAGCAGCCAAGGGACGCTGCTAGCCAAAAACATTCAGTACTTC
TRBV6-1	TRBD2	-	TRBJ2-1	CASSEGGLAGVGNEQFF	TGTGCCAGCAGTGAAGGGGGACTAGCGGGAGTTGGCAATGAGCAGTTCTTC
TRBV30	-	few	TRBJ1-1	CAWSGGRAFF	TGTGCCTGGAGTGGGGGACGGGCTTTCTTT